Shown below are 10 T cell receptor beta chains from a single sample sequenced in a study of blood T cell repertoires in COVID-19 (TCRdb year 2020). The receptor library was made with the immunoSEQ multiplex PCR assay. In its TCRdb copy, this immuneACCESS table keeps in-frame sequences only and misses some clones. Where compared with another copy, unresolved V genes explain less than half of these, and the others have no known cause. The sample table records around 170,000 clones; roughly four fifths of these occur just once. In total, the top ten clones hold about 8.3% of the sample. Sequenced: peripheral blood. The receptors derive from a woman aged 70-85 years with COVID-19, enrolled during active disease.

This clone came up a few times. CDR3 bases: TGTGCCAGCAGTCTTCTCGGGACTAGCGGGAGCAACGAGCAGTACTTC. This codes for CASSLLGTSGSNEQYF. The J gene is TRBJ2-7, the V gene TRBV6-2 or TRBV6-3; 14 nucleotides line up with TRBD2. This CDR3 is 16 amino acids long. V was pared by 5 bases and J by 5 bases, with 8 bases of the junction left unmatched. Germline V gives CDR1 MNHEY, CDR2 SVGEGT.

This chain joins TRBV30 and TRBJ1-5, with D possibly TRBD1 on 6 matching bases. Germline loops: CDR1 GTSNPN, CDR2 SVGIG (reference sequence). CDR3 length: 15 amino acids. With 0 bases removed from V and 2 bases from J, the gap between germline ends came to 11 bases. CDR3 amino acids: CAWSVPGAGNQPQHF. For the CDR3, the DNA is TGTGCCTGGAGTGTACCAGGGGCAGGCAATCAGCCCCAGCATTTT.

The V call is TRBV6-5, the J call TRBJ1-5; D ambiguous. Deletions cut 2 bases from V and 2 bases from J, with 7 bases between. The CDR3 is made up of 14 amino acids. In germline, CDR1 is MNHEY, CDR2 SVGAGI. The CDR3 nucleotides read TGTGCCAGCAGTTACAGCCGGGGCAATCAGCCCCAGCATTTT. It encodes CASSYSRGNQPQHF.

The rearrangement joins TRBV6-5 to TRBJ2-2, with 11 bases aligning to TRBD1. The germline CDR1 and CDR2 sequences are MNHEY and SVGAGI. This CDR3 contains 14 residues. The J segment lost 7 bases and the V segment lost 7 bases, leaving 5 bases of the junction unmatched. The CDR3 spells CASTKDRGLGELFF. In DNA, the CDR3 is TGTGCCAGCACTAAGGACAGGGGGCTCGGGGAGCTGTTTTTT.

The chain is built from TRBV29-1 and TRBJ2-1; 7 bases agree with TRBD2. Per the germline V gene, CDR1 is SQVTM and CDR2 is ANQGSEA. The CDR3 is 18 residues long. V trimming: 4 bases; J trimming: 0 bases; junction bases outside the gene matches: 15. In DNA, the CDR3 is TGCAGCGTTGGGTACCTCGGCATAGGCGGGAGCTCCTACAATGAGCAGTTCTTC. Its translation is CSVGYLGIGGSSYNEQFF.

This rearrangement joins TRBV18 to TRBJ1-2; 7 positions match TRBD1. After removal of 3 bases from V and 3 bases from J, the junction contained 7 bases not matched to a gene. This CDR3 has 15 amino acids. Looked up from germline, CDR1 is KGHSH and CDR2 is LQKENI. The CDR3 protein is CASSPGIDRDYGYTF. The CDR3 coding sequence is TGTGCCAGCTCACCTGGAATCGACAGGGACTATGGCTACACCTTC.

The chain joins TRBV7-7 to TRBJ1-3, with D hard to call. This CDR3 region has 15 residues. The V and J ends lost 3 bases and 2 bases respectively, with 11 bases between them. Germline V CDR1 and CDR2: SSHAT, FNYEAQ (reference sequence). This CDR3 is CASSFKAPPGNTIYF. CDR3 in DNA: TGTGCCAGCAGCTTTAAAGCTCCTCCTGGAAACACCATATATTTT.

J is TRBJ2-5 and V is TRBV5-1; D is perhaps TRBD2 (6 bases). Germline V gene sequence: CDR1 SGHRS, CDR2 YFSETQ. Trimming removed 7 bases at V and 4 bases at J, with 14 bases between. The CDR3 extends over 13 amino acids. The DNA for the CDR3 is TGCGCCAGCGCCGCCGGGAGCTTAGAGACCCAGTACTTC. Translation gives CASAAGSLETQYF.

Here the CDR3 reads CASSLDRGPYGYTF. The CDR3 DNA follows: TGTGCCAGCAGCTTGGACAGGGGACCTTATGGCTACACCTTC. The rearrangement joins TRBV3-1 (or the pseudogene TRBV3-2) to TRBJ1-2; 9 bases agree with TRBD1. From germline, CDR1 is LGHDT and CDR2 YNNKEL (reference sequence). CDR3 size: 14 residues. Trimming removed 5 bases from V and 5 bases from J; junction bases left unmatched: 6.

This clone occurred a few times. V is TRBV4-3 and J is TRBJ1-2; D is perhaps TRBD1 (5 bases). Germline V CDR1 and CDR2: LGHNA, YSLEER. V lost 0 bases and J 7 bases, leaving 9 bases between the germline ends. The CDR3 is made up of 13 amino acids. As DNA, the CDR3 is TGCGCCAGCAGCCAAGATTGGGGCGGTGGCTACACCTTC. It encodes CASSQDWGGGYTF.